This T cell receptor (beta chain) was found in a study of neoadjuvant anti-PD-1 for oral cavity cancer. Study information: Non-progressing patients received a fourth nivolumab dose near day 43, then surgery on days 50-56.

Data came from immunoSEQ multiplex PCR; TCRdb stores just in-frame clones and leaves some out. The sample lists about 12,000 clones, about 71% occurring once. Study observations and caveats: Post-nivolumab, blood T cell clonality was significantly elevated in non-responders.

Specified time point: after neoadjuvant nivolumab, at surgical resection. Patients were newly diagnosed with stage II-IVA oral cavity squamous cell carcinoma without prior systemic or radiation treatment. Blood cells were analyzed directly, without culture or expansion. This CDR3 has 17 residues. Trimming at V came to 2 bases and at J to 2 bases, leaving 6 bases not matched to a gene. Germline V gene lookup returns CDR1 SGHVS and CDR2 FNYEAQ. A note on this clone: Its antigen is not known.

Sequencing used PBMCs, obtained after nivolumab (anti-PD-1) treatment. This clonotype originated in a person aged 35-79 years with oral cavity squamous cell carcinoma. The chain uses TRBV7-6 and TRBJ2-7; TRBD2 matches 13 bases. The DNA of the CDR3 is TGTGCCAGCAGCTTACGCCTGACTAGCGGGGGGCCCTACGAGCAGTACTTC. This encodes CASSLRLTSGGPYEQYF.